This entry describes one TCR beta chain. Its target is not known. V shed 8 bases and J shed 1 base, with 9 bases lying between them. Germline CDR1 is MNHEY and CDR2 is SVGAGI. This CDR3 spans 13 amino acids. Clones were sequenced by immunoSEQ multiplex PCR, and TCRdb holds only the in-frame ones, with some missing. The table records about 98,000 clones, 80% to 90% of them present only once. The sample comes from a study of OX40 agonist ivuxolimab in advanced cancers. Looking at the study overall: In this cohort, patients received ivuxolimab, an agonistic anti-OX40 (CD134) antibody. The study gave patients intravenous ivuxolimab at 0.01 to 10 mg/kg every 2 weeks.

Notes on the study in general: By week 6 at 0.1 to 3.0 mg/kg, blood CD4+ and CD8+ T cells had expanded clonally. Expanded clones belonging to CD8+ T cells outnumbered, on average, those of CD4+.

The sequence derives from an adult with an advanced solid tumor such as melanoma, head and neck, liver or kidney cancer. The rearrangement links TRBV6-5 to TRBJ1-5; tentatively, D is TRBD1 (6 bases). The starting material was CD4+ or CD8+ T cells sorted from blood, obtained in a trial of the OX40 agonist ivuxolimab. The CDR3 protein is CASGTSSNQPQHF. DNA of the CDR3: TGTGCCAGCGGGACATCGAGCAATCAGCCCCAGCATTTT.